This TCR beta chain was obtained from a study of blood T cell repertoires in COVID-19. Study context: T cells, B-cell-depleted T cells, or PBMCs supplied cDNA or gDNA.

In the study's own analysis: Using reference gene primer amplification, nucleated cell counts were estimated. TCRdb keeps only in-frame clones here, not all; method: immunoSEQ multiplex PCR. V, J and clone size are taken as reported in that table, and D and trimming were inferred from the DNA itself. Of hundreds of thousands of clones listed, about 88% are singletons. All enrollees were roughly 18 to 89 years old and from 20 to 30 US areas. Recovered Cohort 3 donors showed two negative PCRs, clearance, or symptom resolution. Germline V gives CDR1 SGHRS, CDR2 YFSETQ. Trimming pared 4 bases from V and 2 bases from J, leaving 16 bases between. This CDR3 is built from 17 residues.

This chain links TRBV5-1 with TRBJ2-6, with D perhaps TRBD2 (6 bases). Material for sequencing was PBMCs or T cells enriched from blood (not recorded which). This sequence originates from a woman aged 25 to 45 who had recovered from COVID-19. The CDR3 region is CASSRSGTPAGANVLTF. The DNA for the CDR3 is TGCGCCAGCAGCCGATCCGGGACTCCGGCTGGGGCCAACGTCCTGACTTTC.